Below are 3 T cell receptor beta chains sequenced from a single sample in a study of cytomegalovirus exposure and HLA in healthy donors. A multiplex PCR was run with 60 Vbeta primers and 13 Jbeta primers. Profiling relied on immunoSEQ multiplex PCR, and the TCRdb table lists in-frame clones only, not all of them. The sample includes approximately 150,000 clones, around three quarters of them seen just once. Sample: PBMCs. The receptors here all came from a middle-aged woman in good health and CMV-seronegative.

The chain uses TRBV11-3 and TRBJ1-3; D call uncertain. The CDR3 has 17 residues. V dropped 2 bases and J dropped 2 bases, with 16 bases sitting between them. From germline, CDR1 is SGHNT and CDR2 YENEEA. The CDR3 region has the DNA TGTGCCAGCAGCTTATTTGGACGGGGAGCGCCTGGAAACACCATATATTTT. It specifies CASSLFGRGAPGNTIYF.

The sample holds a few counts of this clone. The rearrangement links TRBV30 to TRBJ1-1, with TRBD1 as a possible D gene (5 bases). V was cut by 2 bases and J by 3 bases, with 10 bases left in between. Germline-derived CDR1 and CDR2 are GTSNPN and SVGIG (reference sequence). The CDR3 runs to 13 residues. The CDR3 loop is CAWSMTEYTEAFF. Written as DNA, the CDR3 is TGTGCCTGGAGTATGACAGAATACACTGAAGCTTTCTTT.

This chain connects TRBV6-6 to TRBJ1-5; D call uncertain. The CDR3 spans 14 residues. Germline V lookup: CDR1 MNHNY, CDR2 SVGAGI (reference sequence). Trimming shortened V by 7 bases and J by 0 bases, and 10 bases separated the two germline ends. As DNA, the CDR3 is TGTGCCAGCAAGGAAACAGATAGCAATCAGCCCCAGCATTTT. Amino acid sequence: CASKETDSNQPQHF.